This paragraph reports one T cell receptor (beta chain). The germline V gene has CDR1 GTSNPN and CDR2 SVGIG (reference sequence). The CDR3 extends over 12 amino acids. Trimming took 5 bases from V and 7 from J, leaving 15 bases between them. These data belong to a study of blood T cell dynamics during melanoma immunotherapy. Specified time point: pre-treatment baseline. Some clones are missing from TCRdb's copy, which holds only in-frame ones; the method was immunoSEQ multiplex PCR. The table includes approximately 23,000 clones, nearly 90% detected once. This sequence originates from a human donor with melanoma. The chain links TRBV30 to TRBJ2-7, with a weak D call TRBD2 (7 bases). The source was blood, collected from a patient treated with checkpoint blockade. In DNA, the CDR3 is TGTGCCTGGCAGGGGAGGGCGGAAGAGCAGTACTTC. Its protein product is CAWQGRAEEQYF.